This T cell receptor (beta chain) emerged from a study of OX40 agonist ivuxolimab in advanced cancers. The repertoire was sequenced with immunoSEQ multiplex PCR; TCRdb's copy has only in-frame clones and lacks some. Here the sample spans about 21,000 clones, 83% being singletons. Trimming took off 2 bases at V and 2 bases at J, with 13 bases between the two ends. Germline values: CDR1 SGHKS, CDR2 YYEKEE (reference sequence). The CDR3 runs to 15 residues. The sample consisted of CD4+ or CD8+ T cells sorted from blood, taken in a trial of the OX40 agonist ivuxolimab. The sequence derives from an adult with an advanced solid tumor such as melanoma, head and neck, liver or kidney cancer. The chain is built from TRBV5-5 and TRBJ1-2; D ambiguous. CDR3 loop: CASSLGQTSNYGYTF. CDR3 sequence (DNA): TGTGCCAGCAGCTTAGGCCAGACCTCCAACTATGGCTACACCTTC. Combining the CDR3 with reference TRBV5-5 and TRBJ1-2 gives the whole variable domain DAGVTQSPTHLIKTRGQQVTLRCSPISGHKSVSWYQQVLGQGPQFIFQYYEKEERGRGNFPDRFSARQFPNYSSELNVNALLLGDSALYLCASSLGQTSNYGYTFGSGTRLTVV.